This T cell receptor beta chain was sequenced in a study of naive and memory T cell subsets. Regarding the study as a whole: Possibly reflecting memory cells re-expressing CD45RA, a few larger clonotypes occurred in naive repertoires, especially CD8.

CDR1 MDHEN and CDR2 SYDVKM come from the germline V gene. This CDR3 region has 17 residues. The V gene end was trimmed by 7 bases and the J gene end by 6 bases; junction bases not matched to a gene: 18. Comments on this clonotype: What it recognizes is unknown.

Two oligonucleotides, mixed equimolar, formed the beta constant-region primer covering TRBC1 and TRBC2. Four rounds of PCR amplified the ligated cDNA using nested alpha and beta constant-region primers plus SP2. Each CDR3 protein gets one entry after TCRdb re-called the UMI-ligation and nested PCR reads with MiXCR. The sample yields more than 120,000 distinct CDR3 sequences, 15% to 25% seen once. Sequencing used naive CD8+ T cells from blood. This TCR was recovered from a human donor in good health. The chain couples TRBV28 to TRBJ1-1; 9 bases line up with TRBD1. CDR3 amino acids: CASKQGWDRVDQPEAFF. The CDR3, as DNA: TGTGCCAGCAAACAGGGCTGGGACAGGGTAGACCAACCTGAAGCTTTCTTT.